These 8 T cell receptor beta chains came from one sample sequenced in a study of breast tumors, draining lymph nodes, adjacent tissues. Samples came from axillary lymph nodes draining the breast cancer. TCRdb redid the calling of the multiplex PCR reads with MiXCR, one entry per CDR3 protein. Among approximately 130,000 distinct CDR3 sequences listed, 21% were seen once. The sequenced material came from axillary lymph node tissue. These receptors originate from a female donor with breast cancer. Some clones in this sample may be carry-over from other donors' samples.

This clonotype was found many times. V and J are TRBV7-2 and TRBJ2-1, with a possible D match to TRBD2 (5 bases). The germline gives CDR1 SGHTA, CDR2 FQGNSA. The CDR3 has 14 residues. Trimming cost V 2 bases and J 5 bases, with 10 bases left between them. The CDR3 loop reads CASSLRGFDNEQFF. CDR3 bases: TGTGCCAGCAGCTTACGGGGTTTTGACAATGAGCAGTTCTTC.

Many counts were recorded for this clonotype. This chain connects TRBV6-1 to TRBJ2-7; the D is unclear. CDR3 size: 14 residues. Germline V gene lookup returns CDR1 MNHNS and CDR2 SASEGT. Trimming removed 0 bases from V and 4 bases from J, with 10 bases in between. The CDR3 loop reads CASSEARWDYEQYF. CDR3 DNA: TGTGCCAGCAGTGAAGCGCGATGGGATTACGAGCAGTACTTC.

There are many counts of this clonotype. The chain combines TRBV14 with TRBJ2-5; 7 bases map to TRBD2. The ends lost 4 bases at V and 2 bases at J; junction bases unmatched: 19. The CDR3 loop spans 19 amino acids. The germline CDR1 and CDR2 sequences are SGHDN and FVKESK. The CDR3 bases are TGTGCCAGCAGCCGTCTGGGGGGAGGGCCCAGATCGCAGCAAGAGACCCAGTACTTC. This codes for CASSRLGGGPRSQQETQYF.

Ten or more counts support this clonotype. The chain uses TRBV4-1 and TRBJ2-2; D is perhaps TRBD2 (5 bases). The CDR3 has 15 residues. CDR1 and CDR2 from the germline V gene are MGHRA and YSYEKL. V shed 1 base and J shed 7 bases, with 13 bases lying between them. In DNA form, the CDR3 reads TGCGCCAGCAGCCAAGTCGGGTTCGAGGGCGGGGAGCTGTTTTTT. Translated: CASSQVGFEGGELFF.

Ten or more counts support this clonotype. V usage is TRBV6-5 and J usage is TRBJ1-2; 7 bases match TRBD1. The germline V gene has CDR1 MNHEY and CDR2 SVGAGI. J was trimmed by 5 bases and V by 9 bases; bases with no gene match: 12. The CDR3 contains 14 residues. CDR3 nucleotide sequence: TGTGCCAGTTACACGGGGAGGGGGCTATATGGCTACACCTTC. It codes for CASYTGRGLYGYTF.

This clonotype was detected ten times or more. The rearrangement links TRBV4-2 to TRBJ1-2; maybe TRBD1 (5 bases). Trimming took off 1 base at V and 10 bases at J, with 19 bases between the two ends. The CDR3 spans 15 residues. Germline assignment: CDR1 LGHNA and CDR2 YNFKEQ. This CDR3 reads CASSQVGPATRNYTF. For the CDR3, the DNA is TGTGCCAGCAGCCAAGTGGGACCGGCGACCCGCAACTACACCTTC.

This clonotype was counted many times. V and J are TRBV12-5 and TRBJ2-2; a weak D match, TRBD1 (6 bases). This CDR3 spans 18 amino acids. Germline V gene data show CDR1 as LGHNT and CDR2 as FRNRAP. Between the trimmed V and J ends, which lost 1 base and 4 bases, there was a span of 19 bases. The CDR3 DNA reads as TGTGCTAGTGGTTTGGGACAGGAACTACTCGGCGGCACCGGGGAGCTGTTTTTT. This encodes CASGLGQELLGGTGELFF.

In regard to this clonotype: Since a much larger clone is just one base distant, this may be a read error. Here the CDR3 reads CASSFPPGAGTSYEHYF. The CDR3 DNA reads TGTGCCAGCAGCTTTCCACCCGGCGCAGGGACGTCCTACGAGCATTACTTC. The rearrangement uses TRBV11-2 and TRBJ2-7, with D perhaps assigned TRBD1 or TRBD2 (5 bases each). The germline gives CDR1 SGHAT, CDR2 FQNNGV. The CDR3 length is 17 residues.